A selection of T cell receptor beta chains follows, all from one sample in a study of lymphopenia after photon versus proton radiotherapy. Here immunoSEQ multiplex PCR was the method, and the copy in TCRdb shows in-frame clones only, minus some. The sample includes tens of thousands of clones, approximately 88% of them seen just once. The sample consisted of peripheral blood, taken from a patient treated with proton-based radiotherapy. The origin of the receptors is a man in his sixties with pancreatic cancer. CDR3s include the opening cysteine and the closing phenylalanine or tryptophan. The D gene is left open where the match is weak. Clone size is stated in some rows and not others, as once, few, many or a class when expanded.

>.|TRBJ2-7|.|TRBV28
TGTGCCAGCAGTTTATGGGGCCGCTACGAGCAGTACTTC
CASSLWGRYEQYF
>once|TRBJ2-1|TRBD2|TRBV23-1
TGCGCCAGCAGATACCCTGCTAGCGGGGTACACTACAATGAGCAGTTCTTC
CASRYPASGVHYNEQFF
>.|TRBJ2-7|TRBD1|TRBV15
TGTGCCACCAGCAAGGCCGGGACAGGACAGGACGAGCAGTACTTC
CATSKAGTGQDEQYF
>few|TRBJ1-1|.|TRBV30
TGTGCCTGGAGTGTATTCCGCACAAACACTGAAGCTTTCTTT
CAWSVFRTNTEAFF
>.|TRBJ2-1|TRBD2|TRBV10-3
TGTGCCATCGCGTCCCTAGCGGGCGTCAATGAGCAGTTCTTC
CAIASLAGVNEQFF
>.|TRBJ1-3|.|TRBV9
TGTGCCAGCAGCAATCTGAGAGGGGGAAACACCATATATTTT
CASSNLRGGNTIYF
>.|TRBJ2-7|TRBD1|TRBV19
TGTGCCAGTAGTACCCGGACAGGTCGGCAGTACTTC
CASSTRTGRQYF
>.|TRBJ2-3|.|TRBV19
TGTGCCAGTATTTCCTACGCCTCTAGCACAGATACGCAGTATTTT
CASISYASSTDTQYF
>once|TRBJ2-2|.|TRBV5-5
TGTGCCAGCAGCAGAGGGGAAATACGGACCGGGGAGCTGTTTTTT
CASSRGEIRTGELFF
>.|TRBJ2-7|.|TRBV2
TGTGCCAGTGGTAGACGATTTGTGTACGAGCAGTACTTC
CASGRRFVYEQYF
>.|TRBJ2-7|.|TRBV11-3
TGTGCCAGCAGCTTAGAAGCAGACACCTACGAGCAGTACTTC
CASSLEADTYEQYF
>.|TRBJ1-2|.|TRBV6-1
TGTGCCAGCAGTGAAGAGGCAGGGCTGAACTATGGCTACACCTTC
CASSEEAGLNYGYTF
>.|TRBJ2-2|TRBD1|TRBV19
TGTGCCAGTAGCAGACAGGGTTACACCGGGGAGCTGTTTTTT
CASSRQGYTGELFF
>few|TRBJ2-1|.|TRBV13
TGTGCCAGCAGCTTATATCCAAGGGACAATGAGCAGTTCTTC
CASSLYPRDNEQFF
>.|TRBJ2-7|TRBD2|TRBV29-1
TGCAGCGTCGGGGGGGCCGGACTAGGGTACGAGCAGTACTTC
CSVGGAGLGYEQYF
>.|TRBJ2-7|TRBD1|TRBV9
TGTGCCAGCAGCGTAGGACAGGGGGTCTCCTACGAGCAGTACTTC
CASSVGQGVSYEQYF
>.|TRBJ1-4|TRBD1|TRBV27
TGTGCCAGCAGTTTATCGGGGACAGGGCCCTACCAACTGTTTTTT
CASSLSGTGPYQLFF
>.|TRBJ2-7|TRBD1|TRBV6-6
TGTGCCAGCAGTCAGGACAGGGTGCGGGTAAGCGAGCAGTACTTC
CASSQDRVRVSEQYF
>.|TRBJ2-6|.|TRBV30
TGTGCCTGGGCAAACGAGCGCTCTGGGGCCAACGTCCTGACTTTC
CAWANERSGANVLTF
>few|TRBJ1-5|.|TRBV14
TGTGCCAGCAGCCACTCCTCGAGGAAAGTTGGCAATCAGCCCCAGCATTTT
CASSHSSRKVGNQPQHF
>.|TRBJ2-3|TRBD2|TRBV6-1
TGTGCCACCAAGCGGGAGCCAGATACGCAGTATTTT
CATKREPDTQYF
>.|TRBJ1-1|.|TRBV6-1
TGTGCCAGCAGTGAGATAGGTTTCACTGAAGCTTTCTTT
CASSEIGFTEAFF
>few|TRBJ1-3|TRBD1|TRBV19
TGTGCCAGTAGTGTGGGACAGGTTGGAAACACCATATATTTT
CASSVGQVGNTIYF
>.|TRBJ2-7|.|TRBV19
TGTGCCAGTAGAGGTTCCTACGAGCAGTACTTC
CASRGSYEQYF
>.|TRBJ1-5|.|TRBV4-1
TGCGCCAGCAGCCAGTCGACGGTTCAGCCCCAGCATTTT
CASSQSTVQPQHF
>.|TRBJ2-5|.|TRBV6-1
TGTGCCAGCAGTGAAGGCGGCGGGACAAAGCAAGAGACCCAGTACTTC
CASSEGGGTKQETQYF
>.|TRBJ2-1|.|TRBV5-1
TGCGCCAGCAGCTTGGCTCTAGTGGAGGGATCCTACAATGAGCAGTTCTTC
CASSLALVEGSYNEQFF
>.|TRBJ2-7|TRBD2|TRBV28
TGTGCCAGCAGACCCGGGACTAGCGGGAGAAACGAGCAGTACTTC
CASRPGTSGRNEQYF
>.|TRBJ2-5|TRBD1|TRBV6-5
TGTGCCACCACCGGGACAGTCCAAGAGACCCAGTACTTC
CATTGTVQETQYF
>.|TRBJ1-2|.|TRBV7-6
TGTGCCAGCAGCGCGCTCTCGAAGAGCTATGGCTACACCTTC
CASSALSKSYGYTF
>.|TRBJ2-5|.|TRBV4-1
TGCGCCAGCAGCCAAACTAGCCGGGAGACCCAGTACTTC
CASSQTSRETQYF
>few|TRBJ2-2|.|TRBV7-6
TGTGCCAGCAGCTTAGGCGGGATTAACACCGGGGAGCTGTTTTTT
CASSLGGINTGELFF
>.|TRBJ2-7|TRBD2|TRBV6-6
TGTGCCAGCAAGACGACTAGCGGATACGAGCAGTACTTC
CASKTTSGYEQYF
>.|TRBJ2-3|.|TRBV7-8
TGTGCCAGCAGACTCGGATCTAGCACAGATACGCAGTATTTT
CASRLGSSTDTQYF
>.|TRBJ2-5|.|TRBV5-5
TGTGCCAGCAGCTTGGCGGACAGTCTACAAGAGACCCAGTACTTC
CASSLADSLQETQYF
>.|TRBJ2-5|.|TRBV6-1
TGTGCCAGCAGTATGGCTAGAACGGAGACCCAGTACTTC
CASSMARTETQYF
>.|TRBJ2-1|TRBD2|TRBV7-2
TGTGCCAGCAGCTTAGTTAGCGGGGAATACAATGAGCAGTTCTTC
CASSLVSGEYNEQFF
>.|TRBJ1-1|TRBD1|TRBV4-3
TGCGCCAGCAGCCTCGGACAGGGGTTACAGAACACTGAAGCTTTCTTT
CASSLGQGLQNTEAFF
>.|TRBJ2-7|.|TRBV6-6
TGTGCCAGCAGTTACACCGAAATCGACGAGCAGTACTTC
CASSYTEIDEQYF
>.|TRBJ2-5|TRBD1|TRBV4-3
TGCGCCAGCAGCCAAGACCGACAGGGGTGGGAGACCCAGTACTTC
CASSQDRQGWETQYF
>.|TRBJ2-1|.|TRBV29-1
TGCAGCGTCGAAGGGGTTGGGACACGGGCGTTCAAGCAGTTCTTC
CSVEGVGTRAFKQFF
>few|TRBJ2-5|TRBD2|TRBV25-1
TGTGCCAGCAGTGGGGTAAGGGAGGGAGGATGGGAGACCCAGTACTTC
CASSGVREGGWETQYF